One sample yielded the 27 T cell receptor beta chains listed below, sequenced in a study of CD8 T cells in Susac syndrome. With random hexamers, about 0.5 to 1 ug RNA was reverse transcribed. TCRdb reprocessed the immunoSEQ multiplex PCR reads with MiXCR, giving one entry per CDR3 protein. There are almost 450,000 distinct CDR3 sequences in the sample; more than 70% occur only once, and 0.12% lies in the top ten. Source material: CD8+ T cells from PBMCs. The receptors come from a human donor with multiple sclerosis.

The chain links TRBV12-3 or TRBV12-4 to TRBJ1-5; no clear D gene. V shed 3 bases and J shed 4 bases, with 7 bases lying between them. The length of the CDR3 is 13 residues. CDR3 coding DNA: TGTGCCAGCAGTTTTCCGGGAAATCAGCCCCAGCATTTT. It is translated as CASSFPGNQPQHF.

The chain links TRBV7-2 to TRBJ2-1, with 7 bases lining up with TRBD1. The J segment lost 6 bases and the V segment lost 1 base, leaving 12 bases of the junction unmatched. Germline values: CDR1 SGHTA, CDR2 FQGNSA. This CDR3 spans 17 amino acids. The CDR3 coding sequence is TGTGCCAGCAGCTTAGGAACGACAGGGTATCGAGGCAATGAGCAGTTCTTC. It yields the protein CASSLGTTGYRGNEQFF.

This sequence joins TRBV27 and TRBJ2-7, with a possible D match to TRBD1 (6 bases). The V end lost 6 bases, the J end lost 4 bases, and 16 bases lay between the germline ends. The CDR3 spans 14 residues. Germline V gene data show CDR1 as MNHEY and CDR2 as SMNVEV (reference sequence). CDR3 region: CASSPPGQFYEQYF. The CDR3 bases are TGTGCCAGCAGCCCACCCGGACAGTTTTACGAGCAGTACTTC.

The rearrangement uses TRBV7-2 and TRBJ2-3; 8 bases align to TRBD2. Germline assignment: CDR1 SGHTA and CDR2 FQGNSA. The junction had 4 bases not matched to a gene; V was cut back by 0 bases and J by 2 bases. The CDR3 is 16 residues long. For the CDR3, the DNA is TGTGCCAGCAGCTTAGCGCGGGGGGCGAACACAGATACGCAGTATTTT. This gives the protein CASSLARGANTDTQYF.

A single count supports this clonotype. This is likely a read error, given that the CDR3 carries no conserved phenylalanine or tryptophan at its end. The chain has TRBV3-1 and TRBJ1-2; possible D gene TRBD1, 5 bases. This CDR3 spans 13 amino acids. Germline V gene lookup returns CDR1 LGHDT and CDR2 YNNKEL (reference sequence). Between the trimmed V and J ends, which lost 5 bases and 8 bases, there was a span of 15 bases. The CDR3 region is CASSERTGRGYTL. The CDR3 DNA follows: TGTGCCAGCAGCGAGAGGACGGGACGGGGCTACACCCTC.

The gene calls are TRBV28 and TRBJ1-2, with 8 bases identical to TRBD1. The V segment lost 8 bases and the J segment 8 bases; nucleotides outside the gene matches: 10. This CDR3 is 13 amino acids long. Per the germline V gene, CDR1 is MDHEN and CDR2 is SYDVKM. The DNA for the CDR3 is TGTGCCAGCCAAAACAGGGGGGACCAAGGCTACACCTTC. As protein: CASQNRGDQGYTF.

The chain joins TRBV6-5 to TRBJ2-5, with a tentative D call TRBD1 (5 bases). Per germline, CDR1 MNHEY and CDR2 SVGAGI. With 4 bases removed from V and 2 bases from J, the gap between germline ends came to 11 bases. CDR3 size: 14 residues. The CDR3 is CASSSQTEQETQYF. CDR3 coding DNA: TGTGCCAGCAGTTCCCAGACAGAGCAAGAGACCCAGTACTTC.

CDR3: CASSDQRLADQETQYF. CDR3 sequence (DNA): TGTGCCAGCAGTGACCAAAGACTAGCGGATCAAGAGACCCAGTACTTC. This chain links TRBV6-1 with TRBJ2-5; 9 bases match TRBD2. In germline, CDR1 is MNHNS, CDR2 SASEGT. V dropped 3 bases and J dropped 2; count of bases not matched to a gene: 7. This CDR3 has 16 residues.

This clonotype was observed a single time. CDR3 loop: CATSREGPGDIQYF. For the CDR3, the DNA is TGTGCCACCAGCAGAGAAGGCCCCGGGGACATTCAGTACTTC. V usage is TRBV15 and J usage is TRBJ2-4, with D maybe TRBD2 (5 bases). Between the trimmed V and J ends, which lost 0 bases and 8 bases, there was a span of 11 bases. Germline CDR1 is LNHNV and CDR2 is YYDKDF (reference sequence). The CDR3 sequence is 14 residues long.

The V gene is TRBV29-1, the J gene TRBJ2-1; 8 positions agree with TRBD2. Germline V CDR1 and CDR2: SQVTM, ANQGSEA. This CDR3 has 14 residues. Losses at the gene ends were 2 bases for V and 9 bases for J; bases not matched to a gene: 9. The CDR3 DNA follows: TGCAGCGTTGAAACAGCGGGAGTATCGGGTGAGCAGTTCTTC. Amino acids: CSVETAGVSGEQFF.

V and J are TRBV21-1 and TRBJ1-3; TRBD1 is the table's D call and was not checked against the DNA. TRBV21-1 is a pseudogene. The length of the CDR3 is 17 residues. The CDR3 region is CASSIRDSDFSGNTIYF. The CDR3 region has the DNA TGTGCCAGCAGCATTCGGGACAGCGATTTCTCTGGAAACACCATATATTTT.

The genes are TRBV7-4 and TRBJ1-2; D is unresolved. The germline CDR1 and CDR2 sequences are SGHVT and SQSDAQ. Trimming removed 1 base at V and 4 bases at J, with 22 bases between. The CDR3 totals 18 residues. The CDR3 DNA reads as TGTGCCAGCAGCTTAGGGGATCCACCGAGTTCCGCGGGCTATGGCTACACCTTC. It is translated as CASSLGDPPSSAGYGYTF.

V gene TRBV7-9 combines with J gene TRBJ2-2, with 8 bases matching TRBD2. The CDR3 consists of 16 residues. The junction had 7 bases not matched to a gene; V was cut back by 0 bases and J by 7 bases. Per germline, CDR1 SEHNR and CDR2 FQNEAQ (reference sequence). In DNA form, the CDR3 reads TGTGCCAGCAGCTTAGCGAGCGGGAGTATTGGCGGGGAGCTGTTTTTT. Encoded protein: CASSLASGSIGGELFF.

The chain is built from TRBV12-3 or TRBV12-4 and TRBJ2-1; 9 nucleotides match TRBD2. The trim removed 8 bases at V and 7 bases at J, leaving 12 bases unmatched. This CDR3 contains 15 residues. For the CDR3, the DNA is TGTGCCAGCTCTGAGAGCGGGGGGCTAAGGAATGAGCAGTTCTTC. Protein product: CASSESGGLRNEQFF.

The genes are TRBV4-1 and TRBJ2-2; a weak D match, TRBD1 (6 bases). The CDR3 consists of 16 residues. Germline V lookup: CDR1 MGHRA, CDR2 YSYEKL. With 1 base removed from V and 1 base from J, the gap between germline ends came to 10 bases. As DNA, the CDR3 is TGCGCCAGCAGCCAAGTCGGACAGTTGAACACCGGGGAGCTGTTTTTT. This translates into CASSQVGQLNTGELFF.

V usage is TRBV6-1 and J usage is TRBJ1-1; D is unclear. The CDR3 runs 16 residues. The V end was cut by 7 bases, the J end by 5 bases, with 23 bases between. Per germline, CDR1 MNHNS and CDR2 SASEGT. The CDR3 nucleotides are TGTGCCAGCACCATTTCCCGGACCGGTCTGATTACTGAAGCTTTCTTT. As protein: CASTISRTGLITEAFF.

Details on this clonotype: One end of the junction varies from germline; a read error may be responsible. The chain uses TRBV11-2 and TRBJ1-5, with D perhaps matching TRBD1 (5 bases). This CDR3 contains 15 residues. The germline V gene encodes CDR1 SGHAT and CDR2 FQNNGV. The CDR3: CASSLRADSNRPQHF. The DNA for the CDR3 is TGTGCCAGCAGCTTAAGGGCAGACAGCAATCGGCCCCAGCATTTT.

The rearrangement joins TRBV27 to TRBJ2-5; the D is unclear. Looked up from germline, CDR1 is MNHEY and CDR2 is SMNVEV (reference sequence). Trimming took 3 bases from V and 9 from J, leaving 14 bases between them. The CDR3 runs to 13 residues. The CDR3 bases are TGTGCCAGCAGTTTTAGTGGACCTCCGGCCCAGTACTTC. As protein: CASSFSGPPAQYF.

The chain carries TRBV29-1 and TRBJ2-1; 7 bases line up with TRBD2. The CDR3 sequence is 15 residues long. V trimming: 4 bases; J trimming: 4 bases; junction bases outside the gene matches: 10. The germline V gene has CDR1 SQVTM and CDR2 ANQGSEA. The CDR3 sequence is CSVGDYSRYYNEQFF. The CDR3 nucleotides are TGCAGCGTTGGGGACTATTCCAGATATTACAATGAGCAGTTCTTC.

V gene TRBV2 combines with J gene TRBJ1-2; the D gene is possibly TRBD1 (5 bases). The V end lost 3 bases, the J end lost 7 bases, and 15 bases lay between the germline ends. The germline gives CDR1 SNHLY, CDR2 FYNNEI. The CDR3 contains 14 residues. The CDR3 sequence is CASSDVVGTGGYTF. The CDR3 coding sequence is TGTGCCAGCAGTGATGTAGTCGGGACGGGTGGCTACACCTTC.

This rearrangement joins TRBV7-6 to TRBJ2-7; TRBD2 might be the D (5 bases). This CDR3 comprises 13 residues. Between the trimmed V and J ends, which lost 5 bases and 7 bases, there was a span of 15 bases. Germline CDR1 SGHVS, CDR2 FNYEAQ. CDR3 sequence: CASSLLGRREQYF. The CDR3 region has the DNA TGTGCCAGCAGCCTACTAGGACGCCGAGAGCAGTACTTC. Combining the CDR3 with reference TRBV7-6 and TRBJ2-7 gives the whole variable domain GAGVSQSPRYKVTKRGQDVALRCDPISGHVSLYWYRQALGQGPEFLTYFNYEAQQDKSGLPNDRFSAERPEGSISTLTIQRTEQRDSAMYRCASSLLGRREQYFGPGTRLTVT.

V usage is TRBV18 and J usage is TRBJ1-1; 8 bases align to TRBD1. This CDR3 has 19 residues. From germline, CDR1 is KGHSH and CDR2 LQKENI. Losses at the gene ends were 2 bases for V and 1 base for J; bases not matched to a gene: 15. The CDR3 DNA is TGTGCCAGCTCACCAGAGGACAGGGTGCGATCACTCTCGAACACTGAAGCTTTCTTT. Translated: CASSPEDRVRSLSNTEAFF.

This sequence joins TRBV10-3 and TRBJ2-5; D perhaps matches TRBD1 (5 bases). CDR3 size: 16 residues. Trimming took 2 bases from V and 2 from J, leaving 15 bases between them. Germline-derived CDR1 and CDR2 are ENHRY and SYGVKD. The CDR3 loop is CAISEGQGQIQETQYF. CDR3 in DNA: TGTGCCATCAGTGAGGGCCAGGGCCAGATACAAGAGACCCAGTACTTC.

The V call is TRBV6-5, the J call TRBJ2-3; a possible D gene is TRBD2 (5 bases). The germline V gene has CDR1 MNHEY and CDR2 SVGAGI. The CDR3 has 16 residues. Trimming removed 0 bases from V and 2 bases from J, with 12 bases in between. The DNA for the CDR3 is TGTGCCAGCAGTTACTCGGCCACCGGGATCACAGATACGCAGTATTTT. Translating gives CASSYSATGITDTQYF.

This chain joins TRBV6-2 or TRBV6-3 and TRBJ1-5; D not resolved. CDR3 length: 15 residues. The V gene's germline CDR1 is MNHEY and CDR2 SVGEGT. Between the trimmed V and J ends, which lost 4 bases and 0 bases, there was a span of 10 bases. CDR3 sequence (DNA): TGTGCCAGCAGTTTTCCCCAACCTAGCAATCAGCCCCAGCATTTT. Protein sequence: CASSFPQPSNQPQHF.

The chain has TRBV10-3 and TRBJ1-1, with D uncertain. V lost 0 bases and J 0 bases, leaving 11 bases between the germline ends. The germline V gene has CDR1 ENHRY and CDR2 SYGVKD. The CDR3 runs 16 residues. The CDR3 here is CAISESSMAMNTEAFF. DNA of the CDR3: TGTGCCATCAGTGAGTCTAGTATGGCCATGAACACTGAAGCTTTCTTT.

This chain joins TRBV29-1 and TRBJ2-7; D unresolved. Germline V lookup: CDR1 SQVTM, CDR2 ANQGSEA. V shed 0 bases and J shed 5 bases, with 8 bases lying between them. The CDR3 has 12 amino acids. This CDR3 reads CSVEDFGDEQYF. The CDR3 region has the DNA TGCAGCGTTGAAGATTTTGGCGACGAGCAGTACTTC.